This T cell receptor beta chain was sequenced during a study of blood T cell repertoires in COVID-19. Turning to the study itself: Acute-phase and convalescent COVID-19 samples originated in the United States, Italy and Spain. The analysed material was cDNA or gDNA that came from T cells, B-cell-depleted T cells, or PBMCs.

V was cut by 0 bases and J by 7 bases, with 10 bases left in between. CDR3 length: 14 residues. Germline V CDR1 and CDR2: SGHRS, YFSETQ. In the original processing: Using reference gene primer amplification, nucleated cell counts were estimated. TCRdb's table, derived via immunoSEQ multiplex PCR, lists solely in-frame clones and lacks some. The DNA was the basis for D and trimming; V, J and clone size are from that table. The sample has more than 25,000 clones; about 91% are singletons. The chain has TRBV5-1 and TRBJ2-2, with D perhaps matching TRBD1 (5 bases). Material: peripheral blood. The source is a human donor with acute or convalescent COVID-19. The donor label of this sample is uncertain. The CDR3 coding sequence is TGCGCCAGCAGCTTGGAAGGGGTAGGCGGGGAGCTGTTTTTT. Amino acids: CASSLEGVGGELFF.